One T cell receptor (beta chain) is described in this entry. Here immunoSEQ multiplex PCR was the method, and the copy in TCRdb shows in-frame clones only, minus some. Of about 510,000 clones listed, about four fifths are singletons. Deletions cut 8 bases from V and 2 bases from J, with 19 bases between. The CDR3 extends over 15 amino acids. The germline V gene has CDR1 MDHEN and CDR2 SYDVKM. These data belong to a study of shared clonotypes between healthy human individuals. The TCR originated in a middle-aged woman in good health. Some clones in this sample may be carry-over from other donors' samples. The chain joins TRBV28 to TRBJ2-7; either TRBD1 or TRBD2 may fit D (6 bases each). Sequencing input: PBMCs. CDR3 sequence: CASARGAGPPYEQYF. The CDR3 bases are TGTGCCAGCGCAAGGGGGGCAGGTCCCCCCTACGAGCAGTACTTC.